This TCR beta chain derives from a study of tumor-infiltrating lymphocytes in oesophageal squamous cell carcinoma. The CDR3 sequence is 14 residues long. Germline V gives CDR1 SGHTA, CDR2 FQGNSA. MiXCR, run by TCRdb on the PCR reads, gives a single entry per CDR3 protein. The repertoire holds under 15,000 distinct CDR3 sequences, with 54% as singletons. This chain links TRBV7-2 with TRBJ2-4, with TRBD2 identical over 8 bases. The assigned J gene may be wrong: the sequence end matches TRBJ2-7 better. Sequencing was carried out using esophageal tumor tissue. The sequence was obtained from a male donor with esophageal squamous cell carcinoma. CDR3 sequence: CASRRSGSSYEQYF. CDR3 nucleotide sequence: TGTGCCAGCAGGAGAAGCGGGAGTTCGTACGAGCAGTACTTC.